One sample yielded the 18 T cell receptor beta chains listed below, sequenced in a study of blood T cells in healthy people across ages. Together with a sample-barcoded 5' primer, a J-beta primer mix was included in a second PCR lasting about 7 to 11 cycles. TCRdb re-derived calls from the 5' RACE reads in MiXCR, one entry per CDR3 protein. The top ten clones hold more than 4% of a sample with 1.5 million or so distinct CDR3 sequences, 35% to 45% of them seen once. Sequenced material: blood. These TCRs come from a woman aged 18 to 35 in good health.

The V gene is TRBV28, the J gene TRBJ1-1; D uncertain. V was clipped by 7 bases and J by 8 bases, with 14 bases between them. This CDR3 region has 12 residues. Germline-derived CDR1 and CDR2 are MDHEN and SYDVKM. The CDR3, as DNA: TGTGCCAGCACGGACTTTATGAGAGAAGCTTTCTTT. It specifies CASTDFMREAFF.

Details on this clonotype: The conserved closing phenylalanine or tryptophan is absent in this CDR3, likely reflecting a read error. J is TRBJ2-1 and V is TRBV2; D is unclear. V dropped 2 bases and J dropped 4 bases, with 9 bases sitting between them. The CDR3 length is 14 residues. Per the germline V gene, CDR1 is SNHLY and CDR2 is FYNNEI. The CDR3 protein is CASSEYGQYNEQFS. CDR3 nucleotide sequence: TGTGCCAGCAGTGAATACGGGCAGTACAATGAGCAGTTCTCC.

This clonotype was counted a few times. CDR3 loop: CASSVGQAPNTEAFF. DNA for the CDR3: TGTGCCAGCAGCGTAGGACAGGCTCCAAACACTGAAGCTTTCTTT. The chain joins TRBV9 to TRBJ1-1; possibly TRBD1 for D (6 bases). CDR1 SGDLS and CDR2 YYNGEE come from the germline V gene. This CDR3 region has 15 residues. V lost 0 bases to trimming and J lost 2 bases, with 11 bases between them. Full variable domain (missing parts from reference TRBV9 and TRBJ1-1): DSGVTQTPKHLITATGQRVTLRCSPRSGDLSVYWYQQSLDQGLQFLIQYYNGEERAKGNILERFSAQQFPDLHSELNLSSLELGDSALYFCASSVGQAPNTEAFFGQGTRLTVV.

V usage is TRBV7-9 and J usage is TRBJ1-1, with 7 bases that match TRBD1. Germline V lookup: CDR1 SEHNR, CDR2 FQNEAQ (reference sequence). V lost 1 base, J lost 5 bases, and 7 bases stayed unmatched. The CDR3 has 15 residues. CDR3 amino acids: CASSLGQGVRTEAFF. The CDR3 bases are TGTGCCAGCAGCTTAGGACAGGGAGTGAGGACTGAAGCTTTCTTT.

Only a few counts were recorded for this clonotype. The chain combines TRBV7-3 with TRBJ2-1; 8 positions match TRBD2. Germline loops: CDR1 SGHTA, CDR2 FQGTGA. The CDR3 consists of 14 residues. Unmatched junction bases numbered 5, after V lost 4 bases and J lost 6 bases. CDR3 coding DNA: TGTGCCAGCAGCTCGGGAGGGGGTTTCAATGAGCAGTTCTTC. Translation: CASSSGGGFNEQFF.

This clonotype has just a few counts. This chain links TRBV7-9 with TRBJ1-2; 7 bases map to TRBD1. The CDR3 sequence is 16 residues long. Germline V lookup: CDR1 SEHNR, CDR2 FQNEAQ (reference sequence). V shed 2 bases and J 4 bases; nucleotides not matched to a gene: 10. CDR3 sequence reads: CASSLTTGIVGYGYTF. The DNA for the CDR3 is TGTGCCAGCAGCTTAACGACAGGGATCGTCGGCTATGGCTACACCTTC.

The genes are TRBV20-1 and TRBJ1-1; 7 bases are shared with TRBD1. The germline CDR1 and CDR2 sequences are DFQATT and SNEGSKA (reference sequence). The CDR3 consists of 14 residues. The J segment lost 0 bases and the V segment lost 7 bases, leaving 8 bases of the junction unmatched. The CDR3 nucleotides read TGCAGTGGCCCGGGACAGACTATGAACACTGAAGCTTTCTTT. This translates into CSGPGQTMNTEAFF.

As for this clonotype: Since a much larger clone is just one base distant, this may be a read error. The rearrangement uses TRBV20-1 and TRBJ2-7; 8 positions agree with TRBD2. The length of the CDR3 is 15 residues. J lost 7 bases, V lost 0 bases, and 11 bases had no gene match. Germline assignment: CDR1 DFQATT and CDR2 SNEGSKA (reference sequence). CDR3 amino acids: CSARDPGGAENEQYF. CDR3 coding DNA: TGCAGTGCTAGAGATCCCGGGGGGGCTGAGAATGAGCAGTACTTC.

Ten or more counts support this clonotype. The chain carries TRBV6-2 or TRBV6-3 and TRBJ2-3; 10 bases align to TRBD1. V was pared by 6 bases and J by 5 bases, with 5 bases of the junction left unmatched. Per germline, CDR1 MNHEY and CDR2 SVGEGT. There are 14 residues in the CDR3. The DNA for the CDR3 is TGTGCCAGCAGCACGGGGACAGGGGTAGATACGCAGTATTTT. It codes for CASSTGTGVDTQYF.

This clonotype was recorded a few times. The rearrangement links TRBV11-2 to TRBJ2-3, with D perhaps assigned TRBD1 or TRBD2 (5 bases each). The germline V gene has CDR1 SGHAT and CDR2 FQNNGV. V was cut by 6 bases and J by 0 bases, with 19 bases left in between. The CDR3 runs to 17 residues. CDR3 amino acids: CASSPGRMSSSTDTQYF. The CDR3, as DNA: TGTGCCAGCAGTCCGGGACGGATGTCGTCCAGCACAGATACGCAGTATTTT.

This chain connects TRBV9 to TRBJ2-1; D may be TRBD1 or TRBD2 (6 bases each). Germline-derived CDR1 and CDR2 are SGDLS and YYNGEE. The CDR3 spans 16 residues. The V gene lost 3 bases and the J gene lost 4 bases, with 17 bases spanning the gap. CDR3 bases: TGTGCCAGCAGCGCCGAGGGGGGATCTCTGTACAATGAGCAGTTCTTC. Translating it yields CASSAEGGSLYNEQFF.

This clonotype is a singleton in its sample. It is unclear where the CDR3 begins or ends on the DNA, so no DNA is shown, and the CDR3 is as TCRdb lists it. The chain is built from TRBV24-1 and TRBJ2-1. The CDR3 comprises 14 residues, both ends counted. In germline, CDR1 is KGHDR, CDR2 SFDVKD. The CDR3 protein is CATTEWANIFWQFF.

The V and J genes are TRBV18 and TRBJ2-7; maybe TRBD2 (6 bases). Trimming shortened V by 3 bases and J by 1 base, and 10 bases separated the two germline ends. The CDR3 spans 14 residues. The germline CDR1 and CDR2 sequences are KGHSH and LQKENI. In DNA, the CDR3 is TGTGCCAGCTCACCTCCGGGACTTTCCTACGAGCAGTACTTC. Translated, it gives CASSPPGLSYEQYF. The whole variable domain, remainder taken from reference TRBV18 and TRBJ2-7, is NAGVMQNPRHLVRRRGQEARLRCSPMKGHSHVYWYRQLPEEGLKFMVYLQKENIIDESGMPKERFSAEFPKEGPSILRIQQVVRGDSAAYFCASSPPGLSYEQYFGPGTRLTVT.

The chain uses TRBV28 and TRBJ2-7; TRBD1 or TRBD2 may be the D gene (5 bases each). CDR1 MDHEN and CDR2 SYDVKM come from the germline V gene. The CDR3 runs to 14 residues. V was shortened by 5 bases and J by 0 bases, with 11 bases between the two germline ends. This chain's CDR3 is CASSPRDASYEQYF. The CDR3 nucleotides are TGTGCCAGCAGTCCCAGGGACGCCTCCTACGAGCAGTACTTC.

This clonotype has a handful of counts. The chain uses TRBV12-3 or TRBV12-4 and TRBJ1-2, with 9 bases that match TRBD1. J lost 3 bases, V lost 2 bases, and 10 bases had no gene match. This CDR3 is built from 17 residues. This CDR3 reads CASSLRGDRVRYYGYTF. The CDR3 region has the DNA TGTGCCAGCAGTTTAAGGGGGGACAGGGTTCGGTACTATGGCTACACCTTC.

The chain is built from TRBV27 and TRBJ1-1; 9 nucleotides agree with TRBD1. Germline V gene sequence: CDR1 MNHEY, CDR2 SMNVEV (reference sequence). This CDR3 spans 17 amino acids. V shed 5 bases, J shed 1 base, and the junction held 11 bases outside the gene matches. The CDR3 nucleotides read TGTGCCAGCAGTCCCTTCGGGACAGGGACATCGAACACTGAAGCTTTCTTT. It encodes CASSPFGTGTSNTEAFF.

The rearrangement links TRBV6-5 to TRBJ1-4; tentatively, D is TRBD1 (5 bases). The V gene's germline CDR1 is MNHEY and CDR2 SVGAGI. The CDR3 totals 14 residues. Trimming took off 5 bases at V and 6 bases at J, with 13 bases between the two ends. Here the CDR3 reads CASSEQEGDEKLFF. DNA of the CDR3: TGTGCCAGCAGTGAACAGGAAGGGGATGAAAAACTGTTTTTT.

This clonotype was picked up a small number of times. This chain joins TRBV7-2 and TRBJ2-6; TRBD1 agrees at 7 bases. In germline, CDR1 is SGHTA, CDR2 FQGNSA. The CDR3 has 17 amino acids. V was pared by 7 bases and J by 3 bases, with 12 bases of the junction left unmatched. CDR3 in amino acids: CASTLILTGVGANVLTF. The CDR3 bases are TGTGCCAGCACCCTAATACTCACAGGGGTTGGGGCCAACGTCCTGACTTTC.